This TCR beta chain is from a study of molecular identifiers for immune sequencing clone quantification. Overall study results and limits: Effector cells had over 98% of their molecules in clones above 20 RNA copies, while naive cells had under 1%.

TCRdb called the PCR reads again in MiXCR, with one record for every CDR3 protein. The repertoire includes under 350,000 distinct CDR3 sequences, roughly a quarter of them detected once, and 0.65% to 0.75% sits in the top ten. This clonotype was counted many times. What it recognizes is unknown. Trimming cost V 2 bases and J 0 bases, with 11 bases left between them. The CDR3 spans 16 residues. Germline CDR1 reads SQVTM; CDR2 reads ANQGSEA. V usage is TRBV29-1 and J usage is TRBJ2-6, with D perhaps matching TRBD1 (5 bases). Sequenced: naive CD8+ T cells from blood, with Jurkat cell RNA spiked in. Stated subset: FACS-sorted CD8+CD4-CCR7+CD45RA+ naive T cells. This TCR derives from a human donor in good health. Some libraries in this study had Jurkat cell RNA spiked in. The CDR3 bases are TGCAGCGTTGAATTGGCAGGGCACTCTGGGGCCAACGTCCTGACTTTC. Its translation: CSVELAGHSGANVLTF.